The entry that follows covers one T cell receptor (beta chain) sequence. This clonotype was counted many times. Its antigen target is currently unknown. Base-call qualities are not available, and no considerably larger clone is one nucleotide away. The record originates from a study of CD8 T cells in ankylosing spondylitis (dated by TCRdb to about 2017). For the wider study: The study set out to find disease-linked TCR variants by profiling T cell receptor beta repertoires in ankylosing spondylitis patients and healthy donors. In total, the full study cohort was made up of nearly 110 healthy donors and 25 ankylosing spondylitis patients. Samples of peripheral blood were taken, and for ankylosing spondylitis patients, synovial fluid was collected as well. Broad study findings and their caveats: Some motif variants had previously been reported in the synovial fluid and blood of reactive arthritis patients, which suggests shared mechanisms of disease initiation. Significant enrichment of the disease-linked clones was reported in matched synovial fluid samples from ankylosing spondylitis patients. Blood from ankylosing spondylitis patients appeared to be characterized by a TCR beta motif made up of under ten highly homologous amino acid variants. The disease-linked clones showed a CD8+ phenotype and occurred at relatively low frequencies in peripheral blood.

The sequencer listed for this sample is Illumina HiSeq 2500. TCR beta libraries were prepared by quantitative 5'-RACE with molecular barcodes. On the authors' methods: To identify disease-linked TCR variants, a new computational method was used, one built on a probabilistic model of VDJ rearrangement. TCRdb applied fastp at Q25 and MiXCR to the public reads, then kept only in-frame beta chains. Rows are combined by CDR3 protein, so each entry shows the most common genes and DNA. TCRdb, rather than the study authors, made the V and J calls. For this sample there are 100,000 to 150,000 distinct CDR3 sequences; 7% appear just once. The top ten clonotypes cover 9% to 15% of the sample. Trimming takes 5 bases from V and 4 bases from J, and the germline ends sit 14 bases apart. The CDR3 numbers 14 residues from cysteine through phenylalanine. Here the CDR3 DNA is all that survives: 42 bases in frame from base 1.

Sequenced sample: blood, either unsorted or a sorted T cell fraction (not recorded which). The TCR comes from a male donor with ankylosing spondylitis or in good health (not recorded which). The rearranged chain carries TRBV12-3 or TRBV12-4 and TRBJ2-5; no D gene can be assigned with confidence. The DNA sequence follows: TGTGCCAGCAGTAGCTCAAGACTGATAGAGACCCAGTACTTC. Its product reads: CASSSSRLIETQYF.